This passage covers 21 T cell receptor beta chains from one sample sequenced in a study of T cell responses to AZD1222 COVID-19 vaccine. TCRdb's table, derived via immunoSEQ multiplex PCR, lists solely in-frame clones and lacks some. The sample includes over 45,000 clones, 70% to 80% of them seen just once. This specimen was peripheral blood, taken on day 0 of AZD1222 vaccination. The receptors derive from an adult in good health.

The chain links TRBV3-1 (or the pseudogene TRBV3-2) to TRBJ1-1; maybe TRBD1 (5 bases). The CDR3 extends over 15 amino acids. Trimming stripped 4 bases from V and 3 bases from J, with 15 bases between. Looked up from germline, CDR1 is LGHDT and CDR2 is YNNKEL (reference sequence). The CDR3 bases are TGTGCCAGCAGCCCACACCAGGGATGGGACACTGAAGCTTTCTTT. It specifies CASSPHQGWDTEAFF.

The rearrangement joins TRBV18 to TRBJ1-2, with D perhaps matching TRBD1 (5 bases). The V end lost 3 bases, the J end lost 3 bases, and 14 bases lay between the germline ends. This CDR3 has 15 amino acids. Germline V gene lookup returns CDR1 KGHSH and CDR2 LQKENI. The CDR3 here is CASSPASDSYYGYTF. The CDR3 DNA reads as TGTGCCAGCTCACCCGCGTCAGACAGCTACTATGGCTACACCTTC.

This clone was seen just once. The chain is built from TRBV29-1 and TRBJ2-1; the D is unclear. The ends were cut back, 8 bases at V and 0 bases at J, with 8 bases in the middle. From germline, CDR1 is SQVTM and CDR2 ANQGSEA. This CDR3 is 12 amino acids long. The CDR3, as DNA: TGCAGCCTCCCCCTCTCCTACAATGAGCAGTTCTTC. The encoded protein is CSLPLSYNEQFF.

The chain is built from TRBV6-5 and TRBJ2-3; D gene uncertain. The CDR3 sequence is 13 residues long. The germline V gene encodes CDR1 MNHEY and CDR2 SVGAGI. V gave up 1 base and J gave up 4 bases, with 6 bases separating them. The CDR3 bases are TGTGCCAGCAGTTACTTCCGTTCAGATACGCAGTATTTT. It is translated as CASSYFRSDTQYF.

This chain's CDR3 is CASSINSPYGYTF. The DNA of the CDR3 is TGTGCCAGTAGTATCAACAGTCCCTATGGCTACACCTTC. The V and J genes are TRBV19 and TRBJ1-2; D remains unclear. Per germline, CDR1 LNHDA and CDR2 SQIVND (reference sequence). The germline V and J ends were trimmed by 3 bases and 4 bases, with 9 bases remaining between them. CDR3 length: 13 residues.

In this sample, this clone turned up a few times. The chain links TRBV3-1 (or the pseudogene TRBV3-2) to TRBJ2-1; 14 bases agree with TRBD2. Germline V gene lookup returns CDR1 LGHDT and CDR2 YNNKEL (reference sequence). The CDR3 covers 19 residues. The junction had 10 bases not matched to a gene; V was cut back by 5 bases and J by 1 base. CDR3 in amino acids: CASSGRLAGGRGSYNEQFF. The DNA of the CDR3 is TGTGCCAGCAGCGGCCGACTAGCGGGAGGGCGGGGGTCCTACAATGAGCAGTTCTTC.

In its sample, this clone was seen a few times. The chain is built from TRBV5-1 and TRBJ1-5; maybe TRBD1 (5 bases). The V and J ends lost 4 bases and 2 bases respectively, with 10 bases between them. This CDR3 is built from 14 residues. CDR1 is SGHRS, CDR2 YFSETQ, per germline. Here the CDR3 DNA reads TGCGCCAGCAGCCTCGGGGGGGGCAATCAGCCCCAGCATTTT. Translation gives CASSLGGGNQPQHF.

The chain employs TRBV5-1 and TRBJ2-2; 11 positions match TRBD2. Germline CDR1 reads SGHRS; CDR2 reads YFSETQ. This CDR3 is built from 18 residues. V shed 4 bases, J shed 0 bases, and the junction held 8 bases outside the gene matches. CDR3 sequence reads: CASSHRTSGSPNTGELFF. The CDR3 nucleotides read TGCGCCAGCAGCCATAGGACTAGCGGGTCCCCGAACACCGGGGAGCTGTTTTTT. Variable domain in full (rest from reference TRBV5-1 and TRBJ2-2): KAGVTQTPRYLIKTRGQQVTLSCSPISGHRSVSWYQQTPGQGLQFLFEYFSETQRNKGNFPGRFSGRQFSNSRSEMNVSTLELGDSALYLCASSHRTSGSPNTGELFFGEGSRLTVL.

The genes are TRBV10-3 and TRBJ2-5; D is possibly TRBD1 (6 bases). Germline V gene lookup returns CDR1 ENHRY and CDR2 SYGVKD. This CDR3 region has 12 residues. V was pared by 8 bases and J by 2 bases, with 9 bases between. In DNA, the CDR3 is TGTGCCATCGCAGGACAGCAAGAGACCCAGTACTTC. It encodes CAIAGQQETQYF.

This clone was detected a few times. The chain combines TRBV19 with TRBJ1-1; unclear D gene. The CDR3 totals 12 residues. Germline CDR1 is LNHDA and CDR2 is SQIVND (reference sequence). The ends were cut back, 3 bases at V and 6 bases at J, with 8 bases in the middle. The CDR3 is CASSMGIAEAFF. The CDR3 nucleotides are TGTGCCAGTAGTATGGGGATAGCTGAAGCTTTCTTT.

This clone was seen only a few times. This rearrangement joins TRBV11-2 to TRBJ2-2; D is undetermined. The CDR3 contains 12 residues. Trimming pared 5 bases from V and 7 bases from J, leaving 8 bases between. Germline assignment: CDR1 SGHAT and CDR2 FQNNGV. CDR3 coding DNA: TGTGCCAGCAGCAGACTGGGCGGGGAGCTGTTTTTT. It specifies CASSRLGGELFF.

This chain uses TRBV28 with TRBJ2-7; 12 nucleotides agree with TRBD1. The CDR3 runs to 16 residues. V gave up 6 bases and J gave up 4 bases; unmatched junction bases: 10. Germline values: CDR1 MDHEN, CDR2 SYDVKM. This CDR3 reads CASRYAGTGGAYEQYF. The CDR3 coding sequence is TGTGCCAGCAGGTACGCCGGGACAGGGGGCGCATACGAGCAGTACTTC.

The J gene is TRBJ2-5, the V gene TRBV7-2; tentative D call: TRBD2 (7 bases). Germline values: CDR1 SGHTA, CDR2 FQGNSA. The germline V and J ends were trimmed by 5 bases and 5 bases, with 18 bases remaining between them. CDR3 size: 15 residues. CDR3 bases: TGTGCCAGCAGCCCACCTAAGGGAGGGGGGGAGACCCAGTACTTC. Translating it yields CASSPPKGGGETQYF.

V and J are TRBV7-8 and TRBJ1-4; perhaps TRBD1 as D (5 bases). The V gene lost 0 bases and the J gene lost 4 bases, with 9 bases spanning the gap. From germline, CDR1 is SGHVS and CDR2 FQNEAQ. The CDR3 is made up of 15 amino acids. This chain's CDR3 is CASSLAWGSNEKLFF. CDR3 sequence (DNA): TGTGCCAGCAGCTTAGCGTGGGGGAGTAATGAAAAACTGTTTTTT.

The CDR3 reads CASSLTRLADTQYF. The CDR3 bases are TGTGCCAGCAGTTTAACCCGTTTGGCAGATACGCAGTATTTT. This chain connects TRBV27 to TRBJ2-3, with D hard to call. This CDR3 contains 14 residues. Trimming cost V 2 bases and J 4 bases, with 10 bases left between them. The germline gives CDR1 MNHEY, CDR2 SMNVEV (reference sequence).

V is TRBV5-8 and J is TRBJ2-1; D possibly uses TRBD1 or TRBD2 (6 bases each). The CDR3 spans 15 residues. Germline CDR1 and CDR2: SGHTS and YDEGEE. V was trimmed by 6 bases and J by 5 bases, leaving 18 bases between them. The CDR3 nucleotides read TGTGCCAGCACCCTTTTCGGGGGCGAAAACAATGAGCAGTTCTTC. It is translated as CASTLFGGENNEQFF.

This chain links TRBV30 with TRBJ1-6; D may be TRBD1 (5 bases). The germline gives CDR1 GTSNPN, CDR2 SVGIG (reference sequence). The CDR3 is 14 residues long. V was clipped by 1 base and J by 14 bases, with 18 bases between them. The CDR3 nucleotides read TGTGCCTGGAGTGGCAGGACGGGGGAGTGGTCCCTCCACTTT. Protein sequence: CAWSGRTGEWSLHF.

CDR3 coding DNA: TGTGCCAGCAGCTTAGAGGGGACAGGGAGTATCGAGCAGTACTTC. Its translation: CASSLEGTGSIEQYF. The V gene is TRBV7-2, the J gene TRBJ2-7; 9 bases agree with TRBD1. V dropped 1 base and J dropped 6; count of bases not matched to a gene: 7. The V gene's germline CDR1 is SGHTA and CDR2 FQGNSA. This CDR3 spans 15 amino acids.

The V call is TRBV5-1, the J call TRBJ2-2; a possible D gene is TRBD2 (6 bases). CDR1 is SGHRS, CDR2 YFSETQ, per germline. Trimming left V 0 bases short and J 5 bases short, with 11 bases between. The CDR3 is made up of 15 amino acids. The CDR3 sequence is CASSLDGGVTGELFF. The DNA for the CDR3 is TGCGCCAGCAGCTTGGACGGGGGTGTAACCGGGGAGCTGTTTTTT.

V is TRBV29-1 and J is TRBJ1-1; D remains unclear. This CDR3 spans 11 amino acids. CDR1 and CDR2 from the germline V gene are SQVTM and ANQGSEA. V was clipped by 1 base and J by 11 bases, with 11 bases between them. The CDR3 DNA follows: TGCAGCGTTGAAGTGATCAACCGCGCTTTCTTT. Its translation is CSVEVINRAFF.

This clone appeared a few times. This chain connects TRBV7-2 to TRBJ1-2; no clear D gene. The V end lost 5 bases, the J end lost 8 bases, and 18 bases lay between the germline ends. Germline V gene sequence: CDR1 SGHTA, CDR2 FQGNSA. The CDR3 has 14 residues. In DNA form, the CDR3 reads TGTGCCAGCAGCCTAACTCGAGAGGGTAGAGGCTACACCTTC. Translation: CASSLTREGRGYTF. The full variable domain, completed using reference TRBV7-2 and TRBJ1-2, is GAGVSQSPSNKVTEKGKDVELRCDPISGHTALYWYRQSLGQGLEFLIYFQGNSAPDKSGLPSDRFSAERTGGSVSTLTIQRTQQEDSAVYLCASSLTREGRGYTFGSGTRLTVV.